This T cell receptor beta chain was obtained from a study of T cell repertoires in cytomegalovirus infection. On the study more broadly: Through public TCR beta signatures, both CMV infection and matching HLA type were indicated. General observations from the study: CMV-specific TCR beta clonotypes restricted by HLA-C dominated the ex vivo response.

With respect to this clonotype: Its specificity is not known.

TCRdb passed the reads through MiXCR, listing each CDR3 protein once. Of approximately 990,000 distinct CDR3 sequences in the sample, 25% to 40% were seen once. CDR3 length equals 18 residues. After removal of 1 base from V and 0 bases from J, the junction contained 11 bases not matched to a gene. CDR1 is DFQATT, CDR2 SNEGSKA, per germline (reference sequence). The chain combines TRBV20-1 with TRBJ2-1, with 8 bases lining up with TRBD2. The specimen comprised cultured CD8+ T cells from PBMCs, sampled from culture after CMV antigen stimulation. This TCR came from a human donor in good health (CMV status not recorded). Some clones in this sample may be carry-over from other donors' samples. The CDR3 sequence is CSARVEPAGVSSYNEQFF. DNA of the CDR3: TGCAGTGCTAGAGTAGAGCCAGCGGGGGTTAGCTCCTACAATGAGCAGTTCTTC.